This TCR beta chain was identified in a study of shared clonotypes between healthy human individuals. Overall study context: CD4 naive and memory got three plates each, CD8 naive two, CD8 memory one. Study conclusions and caveats: As a rule, naive subsets had a larger estimated richness than memory subsets.

Trimming pared 5 bases from V and 13 bases from J, leaving 9 bases between. Germline V lookup: CDR1 MNHEY, CDR2 SMNVEV (reference sequence). The CDR3 sequence is 9 residues long. With respect to this clone: Its antigen remains unknown.

Using approximately 200 ng DNA, tens of thousands of T cell genomes, the sorted-subset replicate PCRs were run. Assay used: immunoSEQ multiplex PCR; TCRdb lists only in-frame clones, some missing. The sample gives about 680,000 clones, 92% of which show up once; roughly 24% is in the top ten. Only CD45RO-negative cells positively selected for CCR7 counted as naive CD8 cells, so terminally differentiated effector memory CD45RA+ cells were excluded. The sequencing sample was made of naive CD8+ T cells sorted from blood. The chain recombines TRBV27 with TRBJ2-7; D unclear. This TCR was recovered from a man aged 25 to 40 in good health. CDR3 sequence reads: CASSDPYYF. DNA for the CDR3: TGTGCCAGCAGTGACCCTTATTACTTC.